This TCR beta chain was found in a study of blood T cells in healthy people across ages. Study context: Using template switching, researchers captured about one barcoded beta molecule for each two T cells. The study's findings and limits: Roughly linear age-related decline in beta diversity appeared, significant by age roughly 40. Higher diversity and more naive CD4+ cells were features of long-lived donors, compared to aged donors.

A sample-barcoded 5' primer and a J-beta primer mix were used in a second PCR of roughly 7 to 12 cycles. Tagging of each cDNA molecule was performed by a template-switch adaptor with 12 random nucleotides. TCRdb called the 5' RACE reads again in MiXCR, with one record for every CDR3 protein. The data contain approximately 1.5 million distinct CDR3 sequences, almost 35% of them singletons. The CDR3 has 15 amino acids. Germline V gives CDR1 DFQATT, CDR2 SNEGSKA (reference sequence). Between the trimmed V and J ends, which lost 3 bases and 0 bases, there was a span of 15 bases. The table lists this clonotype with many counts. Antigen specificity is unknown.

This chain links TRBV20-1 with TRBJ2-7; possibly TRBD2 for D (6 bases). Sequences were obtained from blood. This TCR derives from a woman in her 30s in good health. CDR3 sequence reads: CSARFSGGASYEQYF. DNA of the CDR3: TGCAGTGCTAGGTTCAGCGGCGGGGCCTCCTACGAGCAGTACTTC.